The present T cell receptor (beta chain) was sequenced within a study of cytomegalovirus exposure and HLA in healthy donors. About the research overall: In a previous analysis, 120 million or so unique TCR beta sequences were found from approximately 180 million T cells. Study-wide points: A later analysis found TCR association rates differed by HLA locus, highest for DRB1 and lowest for HLA-C. An ancestry cluster, one associated with Asian ancestry, reportedly showed fewer N-insertions than the approximately 670-donor mean in a later analysis.

In the case of this clone: Its antigen is unidentified.

The CDR3 is made up of 17 amino acids. Germline assignment: CDR1 LNHDA and CDR2 SQIVND (reference sequence). V lost 5 bases and J lost 2; bases outside the gene matches: 15. Primers: 60 Vbeta forward and 13 Jbeta reverse. How the authors handled the data: In a later analysis, roughly 11 million of approximately 86 million unique beta chains occurred in at least two donors. The repertoire was sequenced with immunoSEQ multiplex PCR; TCRdb's copy has only in-frame clones and lacks some. V and J calls and clone size are those listed in that table; D and trimming were worked out from the DNA. The sample shows 150,000 or so clones, about four fifths of them seen only once.

Material for sequencing was PBMCs. The rearrangement links TRBV19 to TRBJ2-7; TRBD2 matches at 7 bases. The clonotype originates from a woman aged 18-29 years in good health and CMV-seronegative. DNA of the CDR3: TGTGCCAGTAGTGGGGCCACTCCCGCGGGAGTTACCTACGAGCAGTACTTC. This sequence encodes CASSGATPAGVTYEQYF.